The clone carrying this T cell receptor beta chain was seen only once. Within the sample, other DNA sequences also encode this same CDR3. Repertoires were generated with immunoSEQ multiplex PCR, while TCRdb's copy carries only in-frame clones and drops some. The repertoire holds around 980,000 clones, with about four fifths as singletons. This record belongs to a study of shared clonotypes between healthy human individuals. Trimming at V came to 3 bases and at J to 0 bases, leaving 1 base not matched to a gene. Looked up from germline, CDR1 is KGHSH and CDR2 is LQKENI. The CDR3 spans 15 residues. Source material: memory CD4+ T cells from PBMCs. Described subset: CD45RA-negative fraction. This TCR was recovered from a man aged 18 to 30 in good health. Some clones in this sample may be carry-over from other donors' samples. The chain recombines TRBV18 with TRBJ2-7, with TRBD1 matching over 11 bases. The CDR3, as DNA: TGTGCCAGCTCACCCGGGACAGGGGGCTCCTACGAGCAGTACTTC. Residues: CASSPGTGGSYEQYF.